This TCR beta chain is from a study of blood T cells in healthy people across ages. Study-level points and caveats: It was not possible, with unsorted PBMCs, to conclusively compare naive and antigen-experienced cells. Donor CMV infection status was unknown, possibly confounding age-related changes in expanded clonotypes.

As concerns this clonotype: The target antigen is unknown.

CDR3 size: 17 residues. J was trimmed by 3 bases and V by 5 bases; bases with no gene match: 6. In germline, CDR1 is MGHRA, CDR2 YSYEKL. Combining a sample-barcoded 5' primer with a J-beta primer mix, a second PCR ran for roughly 7 to 12 cycles. TCRdb recomputed calls from the 5' RACE reads with MiXCR, one row per CDR3 protein. The sample comprises about 1.4 million distinct CDR3 sequences, approximately 59% of which are singletons, and 6.5% to 8.5% rests with the top ten. Isolation recovered at least 7 million PBMCs from every sample. The rearrangement links TRBV4-1 to TRBJ2-3; 15 bases map to TRBD2. The sequencing input was blood. The origin of this receptor is a man aged 18 to 35 in good health. This CDR3 reads CASSRTSGRALTDTQYF. The CDR3 DNA reads as TGCGCCAGCAGCAGGACTAGCGGGAGGGCGCTAACAGATACGCAGTATTTT.